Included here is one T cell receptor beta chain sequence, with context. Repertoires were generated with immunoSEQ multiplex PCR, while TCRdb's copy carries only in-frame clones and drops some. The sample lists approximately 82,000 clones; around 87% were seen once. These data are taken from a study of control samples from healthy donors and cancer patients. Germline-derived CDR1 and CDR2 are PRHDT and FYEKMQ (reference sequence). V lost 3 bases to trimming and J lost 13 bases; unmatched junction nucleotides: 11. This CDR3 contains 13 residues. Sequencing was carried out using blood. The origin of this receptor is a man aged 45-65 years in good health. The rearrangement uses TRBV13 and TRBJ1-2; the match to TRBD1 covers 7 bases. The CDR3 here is CASSFTGAPASTF. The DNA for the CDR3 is TGTGCCAGCAGCTTTACAGGGGCGCCGGCAAGCACCTTC.